Listed below are T cell receptor beta chains from one sample, sequenced in a study of T cell repertoires in cytomegalovirus infection. TCRdb ran MiXCR on the reads and lists one entry per CDR3 protein. Found here are about 680,000 distinct CDR3 sequences, approximately 25% of them singletons; the top ten hold 6.5% to 10%. Sequencing was performed on CD8+ T cells from PBMCs. These receptors came from a human donor in good health (CMV status not recorded). Some clones in this sample may be carry-over from other donors' samples. Both conserved end residues are part of each CDR3.

v_call cdr3_aa
TRBV20-1 CSAIDDKGVNEQFF
TRBV20-1 CSARDFREAETQYF
TRBV25-1 CASSGRDTPHQETQYF
TRBV12-3/TRBV12-4 CASSQTGGNTIYF
TRBV7-6 CASSLVQTSEQFF
TRBV7-2 CASSQLTGTAKNIQYF
TRBV12-3/TRBV12-4 CATSGLPGEPNSPLHF
TRBV11-1 CASSLTGPRDGYTF
TRBV20-1 CSARDPTSSGGSYNEQFF
TRBV29-1 CSAVRDGAYEQYF
TRBV20-1 CSARSLSGFDNEQFF
TRBV14 CASSLYSRQGTTDEQYF
TRBV7-9 CASSHDSYYTEAFF
TRBV29-1 CSVEDGRGAEAFF
TRBV7-6 CASSPFPATGELFF
TRBV12-3/TRBV12-4 CASSSSLGQNNYNEQFF
TRBV29-1 CSVEEGAEAFF
TRBV6-1 CASTYATRQKMTDTQYF
TRBV6-2/TRBV6-3 CASSYQAGGPTDTQYF
TRBV4-3 CASSQDNRAGSNTGELFF
TRBV28 CASSPSRLADTGELFF
TRBV7-9 CASSPRAGADTDTQYF
TRBV7-4 CASSPGSRGGAHNEQFF
TRBV6-5 CASSYGSLIYNEQFF
TRBV7-2 CASSLNYDSYEQYF
TRBV15 CATSRDPGTGANVLTF
TRBV5-1 CASSDLTTRTEETQYF
TRBV7-9 CASSQDSPNEKLFF
TRBV28 CASSPLGTGYGYTF
TRBV5-5 CASSLATGRETQYF
TRBV7-2 CASSQTGELFF
TRBV25-1 CASIGGQGAEYGYTF
TRBV7-9 CASSLASSQTEAFF
TRBV6-1 CASIPGPFLEAFF
TRBV15 CATSGDRVAFF
TRBV6-6 CASNGRGGNQPQHF
TRBV20-1 CSAIPVGGREQYF
TRBV20-1 CSARAPGQGWYGYTF
TRBV12-5 CASGLTGELFF
TRBV7-9 CASSVSGQGIQPQHF
TRBV6-2/TRBV6-3 CASSLFGSSGGYRFF